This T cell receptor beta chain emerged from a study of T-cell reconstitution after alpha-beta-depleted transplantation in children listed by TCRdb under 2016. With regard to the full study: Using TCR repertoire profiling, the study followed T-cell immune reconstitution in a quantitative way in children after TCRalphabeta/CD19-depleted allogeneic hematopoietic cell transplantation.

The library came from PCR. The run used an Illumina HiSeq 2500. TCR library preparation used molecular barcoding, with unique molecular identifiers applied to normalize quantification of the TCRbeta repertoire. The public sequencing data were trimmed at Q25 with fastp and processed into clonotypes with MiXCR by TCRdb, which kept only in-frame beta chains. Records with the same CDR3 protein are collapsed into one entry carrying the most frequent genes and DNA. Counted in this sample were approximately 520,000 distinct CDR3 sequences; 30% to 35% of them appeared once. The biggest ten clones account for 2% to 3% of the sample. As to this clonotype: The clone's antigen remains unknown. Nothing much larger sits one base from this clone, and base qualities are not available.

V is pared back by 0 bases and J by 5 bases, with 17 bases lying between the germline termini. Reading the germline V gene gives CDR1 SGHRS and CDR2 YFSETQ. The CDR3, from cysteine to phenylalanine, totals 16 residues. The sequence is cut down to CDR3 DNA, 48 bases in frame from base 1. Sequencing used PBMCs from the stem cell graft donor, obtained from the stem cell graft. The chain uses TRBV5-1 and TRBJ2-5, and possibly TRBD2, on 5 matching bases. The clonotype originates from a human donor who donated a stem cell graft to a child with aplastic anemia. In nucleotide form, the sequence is TGCGCCAGCAGCTTGGCCTCCACGTCCCAGCGGGAGACCCAGTACTTC. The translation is CASSLASTSQRETQYF.